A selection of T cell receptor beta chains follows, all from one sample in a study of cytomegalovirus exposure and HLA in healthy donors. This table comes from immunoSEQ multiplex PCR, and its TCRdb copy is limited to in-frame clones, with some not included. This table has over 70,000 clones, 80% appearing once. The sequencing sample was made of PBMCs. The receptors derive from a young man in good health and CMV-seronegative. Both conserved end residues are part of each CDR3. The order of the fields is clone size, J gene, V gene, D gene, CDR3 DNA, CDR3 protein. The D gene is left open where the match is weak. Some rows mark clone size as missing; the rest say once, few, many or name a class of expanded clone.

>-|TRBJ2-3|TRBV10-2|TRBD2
TGCGCCAGCAGTGAGTCGAAGTTAGCGGGGGTCTCAGATACGCAGTATTTT
CASSESKLAGVSDTQYF
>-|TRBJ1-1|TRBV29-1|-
TGCAGCGTTGCCAGAACAGGGAGCAACACTGAAGCTTTCTTT
CSVARTGSNTEAFF
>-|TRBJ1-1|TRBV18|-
TGTGCCAGCTCATCAGGGGAGAACACTGAAGCTTTCTTT
CASSSGENTEAFF
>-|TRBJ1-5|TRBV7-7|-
TGTGCCAGCAGCTTAGTCAGTTTTAGCAATCAGCCCCAGCATTTT
CASSLVSFSNQPQHF
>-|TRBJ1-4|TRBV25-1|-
TGTGCCAGCAGTGACCTCGAGGTTTGGGAAAAACTGTTTTTT
CASSDLEVWEKLFF
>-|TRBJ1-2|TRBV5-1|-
TGCGCCAGCAGCTTGGACCAGGGAAGCAACTATGGCTACACCTTC
CASSLDQGSNYGYTF
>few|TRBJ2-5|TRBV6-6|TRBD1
TGTGCCAGCAGTTACTGGACAGGGTCGGAAGAGACCCAGTACTTC
CASSYWTGSEETQYF
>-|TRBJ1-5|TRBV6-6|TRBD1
TGTGCCAGCAGTTACTACTCACAGGGGGCACATCAGCCCCAGCATTTT
CASSYYSQGAHQPQHF
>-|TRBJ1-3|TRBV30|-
TGTGCCTGGAGTGTATCGGGCTCTGGAAACACCATATATTTT
CAWSVSGSGNTIYF
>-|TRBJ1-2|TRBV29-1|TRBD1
TGCAGCGTTGCCAGGGGGCAGAATGGCTACACCTTC
CSVARGQNGYTF
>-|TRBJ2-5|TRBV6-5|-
TGTGCCAGCAGTTACACAGGGAGGGTGCAAGAGACCCAGTACTTC
CASSYTGRVQETQYF
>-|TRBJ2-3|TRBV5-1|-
TGCGCCAGCAGCTTGGGTTGGGTAGCCTCAACAACAGATACGCAGTATTTT
CASSLGWVASTTDTQYF
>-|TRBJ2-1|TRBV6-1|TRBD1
TGTGCCAGCATCTGGGACAGCAAGAATGAGCAGTTCTTC
CASIWDSKNEQFF
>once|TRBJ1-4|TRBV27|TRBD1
TGTGCCAGCAGTTTCACAGGGGGCAATGAAAAACTGTTTTTT
CASSFTGGNEKLFF
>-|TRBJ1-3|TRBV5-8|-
TGTGCCAGCAGACTCAACTCTGGAAACACCATATATTTT
CASRLNSGNTIYF
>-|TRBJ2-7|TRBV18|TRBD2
TGTGCCAGCTCACCCGAAGCGGGGGGGCCTTTAACCGAGCAGTACTTC
CASSPEAGGPLTEQYF
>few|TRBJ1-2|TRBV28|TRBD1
TGTGCCAGCAGTTTATGGGACAGGGGTACTCCTAACTATGGCTACACCTTC
CASSLWDRGTPNYGYTF
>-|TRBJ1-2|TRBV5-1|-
TGCGCCAGCAGCTTGGTCGGTGACACAAGGCTCTATGGCTACACCTTC
CASSLVGDTRLYGYTF
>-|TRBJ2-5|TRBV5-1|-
TGCGCCAGCAGCTTTGGGGGCAATCAAGAGACCCAGTACTTC
CASSFGGNQETQYF
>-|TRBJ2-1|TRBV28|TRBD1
TGTGCCAGCAGTTTGTGGACAGGGGGCGGGAATGAGCAGTTCTTC
CASSLWTGGGNEQFF
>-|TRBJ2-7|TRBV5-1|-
TGCGCCACCGTCGTCTTCGAGCAGTACTTC
CATVVFEQYF
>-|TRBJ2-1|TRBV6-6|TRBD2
TGTGCCAGCAGCCCTCAGGAGCGGGGGGGCCGGGAGCAGTTCTTC
CASSPQERGGREQFF
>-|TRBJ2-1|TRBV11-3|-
TGTGCCAGCAGCTTAGAGGGGGGCTCCTACAATGAGCAGTTCTTC
CASSLEGGSYNEQFF
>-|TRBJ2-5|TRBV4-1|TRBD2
TGCGCCAGCAGCCTCTGGACTAGCGGGCGACAAGAGACCCAGTACTTC
CASSLWTSGRQETQYF
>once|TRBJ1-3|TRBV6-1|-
TGTGCCAGCAGTACAGAGTTATCTGGAAACACCATATATTTT
CASSTELSGNTIYF
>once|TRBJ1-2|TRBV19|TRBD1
TGTGCCGTTTATAGGGGGCTCGGTGGCTACACCTTC
CAVYRGLGGYTF
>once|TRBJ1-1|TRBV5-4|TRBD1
TGTGCCAGCAGCATGGACAGGGGGAACACTGAAGCTTTCTTT
CASSMDRGNTEAFF
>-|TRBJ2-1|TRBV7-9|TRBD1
TGTGCCAGCAGCTTAGCGTATGGACAGGGGATATGGGCTGAGCAGTTCTTC
CASSLAYGQGIWAEQFF
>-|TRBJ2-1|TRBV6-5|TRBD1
TGTGCCAGCACCCTCCGGGACAGGGGAAGGAATGAGCAGTTCTTC
CASTLRDRGRNEQFF
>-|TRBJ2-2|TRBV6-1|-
TGTGCCAGCAGTGCGTCAGTACCCACCGGGGAGCTGTTTTTT
CASSASVPTGELFF
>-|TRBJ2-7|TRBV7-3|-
TGTGCCAGCAGCTTGGCGGGACGGTACGAGCAGTACTTC
CASSLAGRYEQYF
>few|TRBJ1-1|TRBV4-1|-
TGCGCCAGCAGCCGAGGGCAGATCTACACTGAAGCTTTCTTT
CASSRGQIYTEAFF
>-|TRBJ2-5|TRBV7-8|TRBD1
TGTGCCAGCAGCTTAGGAGGACAGGGCCTCCAAGAGACCCAGTACTTC
CASSLGGQGLQETQYF
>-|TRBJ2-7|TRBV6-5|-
TGTGCCAGCAGTTACTCCGCAGGGACTGTCCACTACGAGCAGTACTTC
CASSYSAGTVHYEQYF
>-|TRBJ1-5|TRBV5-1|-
TGCGCCAGCAGCTTGGAAGGGGCGGTTCAGCCCCAGCATTTT
CASSLEGAVQPQHF
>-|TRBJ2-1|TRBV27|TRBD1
TGTGCCAGCAGTTACGGGACAGGGGCTTACAATGAGCAGTTCTTC
CASSYGTGAYNEQFF
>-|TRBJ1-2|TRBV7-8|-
TGTGCCAGCAGCTTAGGGACAGTCGCCGGATATGGCTACACCTTC
CASSLGTVAGYGYTF
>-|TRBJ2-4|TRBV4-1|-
TGCGCCAGCAGCCAGACTACTCGGAGAAACATTCAGTACTTC
CASSQTTRRNIQYF
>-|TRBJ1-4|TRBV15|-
TGTGCCACCAGCAGAGTCCGCGGATCAACTAATGAAAAACTGTTTTTT
CATSRVRGSTNEKLFF